The clone carrying this TCR beta chain was detected many times. This sample stems from a study of T cells after yellow fever vaccination. A single record per CDR3 protein comes from TCRdb applying MiXCR to the 5' RACE reads. The sample has 300,000 to 450,000 distinct CDR3 sequences, about 7.8% seen once. V lost 1 base to trimming and J lost 8 bases; unmatched junction nucleotides: 16. Germline-derived CDR1 and CDR2 are SGHRS and YFSETQ. The CDR3 runs to 18 residues. The receptor was derived from a man between 18 and 35 years old who received the YFV17D yellow fever vaccine. The chain links TRBV5-1 to TRBJ2-1; 9 nucleotides agree with TRBD2. Material: PBMCs, obtained about 49 days after the first yellow fever vaccination. This chain's CDR3 is CASSLSRLAGPHGDEQFF. CDR3 in DNA: TGCGCCAGCAGCTTGAGTAGGCTAGCGGGGCCCCACGGGGATGAGCAGTTCTTC.